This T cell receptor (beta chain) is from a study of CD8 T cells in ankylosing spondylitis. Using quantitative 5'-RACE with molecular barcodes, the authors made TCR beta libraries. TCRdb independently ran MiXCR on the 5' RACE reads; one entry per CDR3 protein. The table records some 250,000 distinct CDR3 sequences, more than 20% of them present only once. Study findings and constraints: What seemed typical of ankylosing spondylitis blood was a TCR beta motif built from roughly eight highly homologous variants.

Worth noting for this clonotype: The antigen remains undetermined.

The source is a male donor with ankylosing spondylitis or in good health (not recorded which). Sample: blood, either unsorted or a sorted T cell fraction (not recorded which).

CDR3 bases: TGCAGCGCCACGACAGGGGTTGAGACCCAGTACTTC. This gives the protein CSATTGVETQYF. The chain joins TRBV29-1 to TRBJ2-5; TRBD1 agrees at 8 bases. The trim removed 7 bases at V and 5 bases at J, leaving 6 bases unmatched. The CDR3 has 12 residues. Looked up from germline, CDR1 is SQVTM and CDR2 is ANQGSEA.